This T cell receptor (beta chain) appears in the sequencing data of a study of control samples from healthy donors and cancer patients. This CDR3 spans 13 amino acids. Germline V gives CDR1 MNHEY, CDR2 SVGEGT. J gave up 6 bases and V 5 bases, and 3 bases lay outside the gene matches. This clone was seen once. Some clones are missing from TCRdb's copy, which holds only in-frame ones; the method was immunoSEQ multiplex PCR. Of approximately 82,000 clones listed, 70% to 90% are singletons. J is TRBJ2-2 and V is TRBV6-2 or TRBV6-3; 7 bases align to TRBD1. Sequencing was carried out using blood. The origin of this receptor is a man aged 50-59 years in good health. This CDR3 is CASSRTGAGELFF. CDR3 in DNA: TGTGCCAGCAGTCGCACAGGGGCCGGGGAGCTGTTTTTT.